This T cell receptor (beta chain) was profiled in a study of neurological immune-mediated disorders. It was by 5'RACE with 10-nucleotide random UMIs that the cDNA was made. TCRdb analysed the 5' RACE reads with MiXCR anew, one entry per CDR3 protein. The sample lists fewer than 60,000 distinct CDR3 sequences, around 12% occurring once. This sample's time point: longitudinal time-point 2. The starting material, 2 million PBMCs stored at -80 C, gave rise to the unsorted libraries. Germline V lookup: CDR1 KGHDR, CDR2 SFDVKD. This CDR3 comprises 17 residues. This clonotype was counted ten times or more. Given a much more abundant clone one base away, this may be a read error.

The gene calls are TRBV24-1 and TRBJ2-1, with 10 bases identical to TRBD1. The TCR sequence derives from a male donor with HTLV-1-associated myelopathy (HAM/TSP). Sequenced input: PBMCs. CDR3 nucleotide sequence: TGTGTCACCAGTGACTTGCCCAATGACAGGGGGCAGGGGGAGCAGTTCTTC. It specifies CVTSDLPNDRGQGEQFF.